This passage covers 27 T cell receptor beta chains from one sample sequenced in a study of blood T cell repertoires in COVID-19. Sequenced by immunoSEQ multiplex PCR; TCRdb stores in-frame clones only, minus some. Seen here are under 500,000 clones, roughly 91% observed once, and the top ten hold 4% to 5.5%. The sample comprised peripheral blood. The origin of the receptors is a woman under 40 with acute or convalescent COVID-19.

For the CDR3, the DNA is TGTGCCAGCAGCGAACCAACAGGGGCACGTACTGAAGCTTTCTTT. Translated, it gives CASSEPTGARTEAFF. The gene calls are TRBV6-1 and TRBJ1-1, with 7 bases aligning to TRBD1. Germline CDR1 MNHNS, CDR2 SASEGT. The junction had 12 bases not matched to a gene; V was cut back by 6 bases and J by 5 bases. This CDR3 comprises 15 residues.

The J gene is TRBJ2-1, the V gene TRBV14; D gene uncertain. V was trimmed by 4 bases and J by 11 bases, leaving 12 bases between them. The V gene's germline CDR1 is SGHDN and CDR2 FVKESK. The CDR3 length is 12 residues. CDR3 loop: CASSPPGPKQFF. The CDR3 nucleotides are TGTGCCAGCAGCCCCCCAGGTCCTAAGCAGTTCTTC.

This clone appeared a single time. The rearrangement links TRBV5-1 to TRBJ1-2; D is possibly TRBD1 (6 bases). Germline lookup yields CDR1 SGHRS and CDR2 YFSETQ. Trimming left V 1 base short and J 3 bases short, with 13 bases between. The CDR3 spans 15 residues. The CDR3 is CASSLTGSIYYGYTF. CDR3 bases: TGCGCCAGCAGCTTGACAGGGAGCATATACTATGGCTACACCTTC.

The chain employs TRBV12-3 or TRBV12-4 and TRBJ1-2; the match to TRBD1 covers 7 bases. The CDR3 consists of 13 residues. The J segment lost 8 bases and the V segment lost 4 bases, leaving 7 bases of the junction unmatched. The CDR3 is CASSSAPGGGYTF. CDR3 DNA sequence: TGTGCCAGCAGTTCAGCCCCAGGGGGAGGCTACACCTTC.

The rearrangement links TRBV4-2 to TRBJ1-6, with D maybe TRBD1 (5 bases). Germline CDR1 LGHNA, CDR2 YNFKEQ. The CDR3 runs to 17 residues. V lost 2 bases, J lost 11 bases, and 22 bases lay in between. The DNA for the CDR3 is TGTGCCAGCAGCCAAACCTACAGAGGGAGGGGTACGGCACCCCTCCACTTT. Translating it yields CASSQTYRGRGTAPLHF.

V usage is TRBV19 and J usage is TRBJ1-1; the match to TRBD1 covers 12 bases. Germline assignment: CDR1 LNHDA and CDR2 SQIVND (reference sequence). CDR3 length: 15 residues. V shed 9 bases, J shed 10 bases, and the junction held 15 bases outside the gene matches. CDR3 coding DNA: TGTGCCAGCACGGCAATGCCGGGACAGGGGGCTTTAGCTTTCTTT. It encodes CASTAMPGQGALAFF.

This chain joins TRBV5-1 and TRBJ1-1; D may be TRBD1 (5 bases). Germline loops: CDR1 SGHRS, CDR2 YFSETQ. V was cut by 4 bases and J by 2 bases, with 9 bases left in between. This CDR3 region has 13 residues. The CDR3 is CASSTGGNTEAFF. CDR3 coding DNA: TGCGCCAGCAGCACGGGGGGTAACACTGAAGCTTTCTTT.

This chain connects TRBV10-3 to TRBJ2-2, with 8 nucleotides matching TRBD1. CDR1 and CDR2 (germline): ENHRY, SYGVKD. V dropped 7 bases and J dropped 4; count of bases not matched to a gene: 14. The CDR3 extends over 17 amino acids. CDR3 nucleotides: TGTGCCATCACGAGCTCTAAGGGACAGGTGGGCACCGGGGAGCTGTTTTTT. Translation: CAITSSKGQVGTGELFF.

This clone was seen a handful of times. The chain uses TRBV7-9 and TRBJ2-2, with D possibly matching TRBD1 (5 bases). Germline V lookup: CDR1 SEHNR, CDR2 FQNEAQ (reference sequence). CDR3 length: 14 residues. Trimming stripped 1 base from V and 8 bases from J, with 11 bases between. The CDR3 loop is CASSLGQTPGELFF. Here the CDR3 DNA reads TGTGCCAGCAGCTTAGGACAGACCCCGGGGGAGCTGTTTTTT.

The J gene is TRBJ1-5, the V gene TRBV30; TRBD1 aligns across 9 bases. This CDR3 is 15 amino acids long. J was trimmed by 6 bases and V by 2 bases; bases with no gene match: 8. The germline gives CDR1 GTSNPN, CDR2 SVGIG (reference sequence). This CDR3 reads CAWSPGQGTGQPQHF. The CDR3 nucleotides are TGTGCCTGGAGTCCGGGACAGGGTACGGGTCAGCCCCAGCATTTT. Looking up the rest from reference TRBV30 and TRBJ1-5 gives the full variable domain: SQTIHQWPATLVQPVGSPLSLECTVEGTSNPNLYWYRQAAGRGLQLLFYSVGIGQISSEVPQNLSASRPQDRQFILSSKKLLLSDSGFYLCAWSPGQGTGQPQHFGDGTRLSIL.

V gene TRBV29-1 combines with J gene TRBJ2-3; 13 bases map to TRBD2. Germline CDR1 is SQVTM and CDR2 is ANQGSEA. CDR3 length: 15 amino acids. V shed 4 bases and J 5 bases; nucleotides not matched to a gene: 6. CDR3 in amino acids: CSVVPTSGGLDTQYF. The DNA of the CDR3 is TGCAGCGTTGTCCCGACTAGCGGGGGGTTAGATACGCAGTATTTT.

The chain is built from TRBV3-1 (or the pseudogene TRBV3-2) and TRBJ1-2, with D perhaps matching TRBD1 (6 bases). Germline CDR1 LGHDT, CDR2 YNNKEL (reference sequence). There are 15 residues in the CDR3. Trimming stripped 2 bases from V and 2 bases from J, with 12 bases between. In DNA, the CDR3 is TGTGCCAGCAGCCAACATGACAGGAAAAACTATGGCTACACCTTC. It specifies CASSQHDRKNYGYTF.

V is TRBV14 and J is TRBJ1-2; D is ambiguous. V was clipped by 5 bases and J by 4 bases, with 11 bases between them. Germline CDR1 is SGHDN and CDR2 is FVKESK. This CDR3 is 13 amino acids long. The CDR3 loop is CASSLTLFYGYTF. The CDR3 coding sequence is TGTGCCAGCAGCTTGACTCTTTTCTATGGCTACACCTTC. Looking up the rest from reference TRBV14 and TRBJ1-2 gives the full variable domain: EAGVTQFPSHSVIEKGQTVTLRCDPISGHDNLYWYRRVMGKEIKFLLHFVKESKQDESGMPNNRFLAERTGGTYSTLKVQPAELEDSGVYFCASSLTLFYGYTFGSGTRLTVV.

This clone was detected once. The chain has TRBV5-1 and TRBJ2-3; TRBD1 aligns across 7 bases. The V gene's germline CDR1 is SGHRS and CDR2 YFSETQ. CDR3 size: 15 residues. The ends lost 4 bases at V and 8 bases at J; junction bases unmatched: 13. The CDR3 is CASSKQGPARGTQYF. The CDR3 DNA follows: TGCGCCAGCAGCAAACAGGGGCCTGCAAGGGGTACGCAGTATTTT.

The rearrangement joins TRBV4-1 to TRBJ1-3; 10 nucleotides match TRBD1. V gave up 1 base and J gave up 3 bases; unmatched junction bases: 3. This CDR3 region has 16 residues. CDR1 MGHRA and CDR2 YSYEKL come from the germline V gene. The CDR3 reads CASSQGGTGVGNTIYF. The CDR3 region has the DNA TGCGCCAGCAGCCAAGGTGGGACAGGGGTTGGAAACACCATATATTTT.

This clone was counted a single time. This rearrangement joins TRBV11-2 to TRBJ2-7; D is possibly TRBD1 (5 bases). Germline values: CDR1 SGHAT, CDR2 FQNNGV. Deletions cut 0 bases from V and 4 bases from J, with 13 bases between. This CDR3 has 15 residues. The CDR3 bases are TGTGCCAGCAGCTTAGATAGGACATTAAAGTACGAGCAGTACTTC. Its protein is CASSLDRTLKYEQYF.

The J gene is TRBJ2-3, the V gene TRBV2; a possible D gene is TRBD2 (6 bases). Per germline, CDR1 SNHLY and CDR2 FYNNEI. V lost 6 bases and J 0 bases, leaving 16 bases between the germline ends. The CDR3 spans 16 residues. In DNA, the CDR3 is TGTGCCAGCAGCGAAAGAAGACTAGGAAGCACAGATACGCAGTATTTT. This gives the protein CASSERRLGSTDTQYF. The entire variable domain, with the rest obtained from reference TRBV2 and TRBJ2-3, is as follows: EPEVTQTPSHQVTQMGQEVILRCVPISNHLYFYWYRQILGQKVEFLVSFYNNEISEKSEIFDDQFSVERPDGSNFTLKIRSTKLEDSAMYFCASSERRLGSTDTQYFGPGTRLTVL.

J is TRBJ2-2 and V is TRBV3-1 (or the pseudogene TRBV3-2); possibly TRBD1 for D (6 bases). Germline CDR1 LGHDT, CDR2 YNNKEL (reference sequence). V shed 3 bases and J shed 4 bases, with 9 bases lying between them. CDR3 length: 14 amino acids. CDR3 sequence reads: CASSQDRSTGELFF. In DNA, the CDR3 is TGTGCCAGCAGCCAGGACAGAAGCACCGGGGAGCTGTTTTTT.

This chain joins TRBV4-1 and TRBJ1-5; TRBD1 matches at 9 bases. Per the germline V gene, CDR1 is MGHRA and CDR2 is YSYEKL. Trimming took 1 base from V and 3 from J; bases not matched to a gene: 10. CDR3 length: 18 amino acids. CDR3 region: CASSQGHLQGADNQPQHF. CDR3 sequence (DNA): TGCGCCAGCAGCCAAGGACACTTACAGGGGGCCGACAATCAGCCCCAGCATTTT.

Worth noting for this clone: The sample carries other DNA sequences with the same CDR3. DNA of the CDR3: TGTGCCAGCAGCTTAGCGCGGTACGAGCAGTACTTC. Translation: CASSLARYEQYF. The V call is TRBV11-2, the J call TRBJ2-7; D is uncertain. Germline V lookup: CDR1 SGHAT, CDR2 FQNNGV. Trimming took 1 base from V and 4 from J, leaving 5 bases between them. There are 12 residues in the CDR3.

The chain couples TRBV10-3 to TRBJ1-3, with TRBD1 matching 9 bases. CDR3 length: 14 residues. The junction had 7 bases not matched to a gene; V was cut back by 7 bases and J by 6 bases. Looked up from germline, CDR1 is ENHRY and CDR2 is SYGVKD. This CDR3 is CAITTGQGQNTIYF. DNA of the CDR3: TGTGCCATCACCACGGGACAGGGCCAAAACACCATATATTTT.

The CDR3 nucleotides read TGCGCCAGCAGCCAAACTAGCGGGGGGTTCAATGAGCAGTTCTTC. This encodes CASSQTSGGFNEQFF. The V call is TRBV5-1, the J call TRBJ2-1; 12 positions agree with TRBD2. V lost 4 bases, J lost 6 bases, and 5 bases stayed unmatched. Per germline, CDR1 SGHRS and CDR2 YFSETQ. The CDR3 loop spans 15 amino acids.

The chain links TRBV7-9 to TRBJ2-7; perhaps TRBD2 as D (6 bases). The CDR3 length is 12 residues. Germline CDR1 SEHNR, CDR2 FQNEAQ (reference sequence). Trimming left V 4 bases short and J 4 bases short, with 8 bases between. The CDR3 region has the DNA TGTGCCAGCAGCTGGGGGGAGTACGAGCAGTACTTC. It encodes CASSWGEYEQYF.

The rearrangement links TRBV5-5 to TRBJ1-1; maybe TRBD1 (6 bases). The length of the CDR3 is 15 residues. Germline V gives CDR1 SGHKS, CDR2 YYEKEE (reference sequence). The V and J ends lost 0 bases and 10 bases respectively, with 19 bases between them. CDR3 sequence: CASSLAGGGSRGAFF. The CDR3 DNA is TGTGCCAGCAGCTTGGCGGGAGGGGGATCCAGAGGAGCTTTCTTT.

The V and J genes are TRBV3-1 (or the pseudogene TRBV3-2) and TRBJ1-2; 7 positions agree with TRBD1. The CDR3 loop spans 14 amino acids. V lost 4 bases, J lost 8 bases, and 10 bases stayed unmatched. Germline CDR1 LGHDT, CDR2 YNNKEL (reference sequence). CDR3 sequence (DNA): TGTGCCAGCAGCCCCCGGGACAGTCCTCGGGGCTACACCTTC. Amino acids: CASSPRDSPRGYTF.

J is TRBJ2-7 and V is TRBV4-1; TRBD2 might be the D (5 bases). The CDR3 runs 16 residues. The V end lost 0 bases, the J end lost 0 bases, and 12 bases lay between the germline ends. Germline V gene data show CDR1 as MGHRA and CDR2 as YSYEKL. In nucleotides, the CDR3 is TGCGCCAGCAGCCAAGATTCTAGCCCCGGCTCCTACGAGCAGTACTTC. It translates to CASSQDSSPGSYEQYF.

CDR3 sequence (DNA): TGTGCCAGCAGTGCCTGGCGGACTGAAGCTTTCTTT. This translates into CASSAWRTEAFF. The chain has TRBV12-3 or TRBV12-4 and TRBJ1-1; no definite D call. The length of the CDR3 is 12 residues. Trimming cost V 5 bases and J 5 bases, with 9 bases left between them.